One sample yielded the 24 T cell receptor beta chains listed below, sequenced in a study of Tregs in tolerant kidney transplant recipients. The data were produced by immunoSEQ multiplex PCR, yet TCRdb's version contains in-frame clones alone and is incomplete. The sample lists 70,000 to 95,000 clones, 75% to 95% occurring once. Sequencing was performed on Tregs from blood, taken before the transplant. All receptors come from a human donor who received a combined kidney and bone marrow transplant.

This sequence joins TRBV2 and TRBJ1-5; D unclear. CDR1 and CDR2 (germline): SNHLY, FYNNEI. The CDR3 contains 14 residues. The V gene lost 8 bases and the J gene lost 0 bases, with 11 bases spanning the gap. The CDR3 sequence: CASAAGGSNQPQHF. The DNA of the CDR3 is TGTGCCAGCGCGGCCGGCGGTAGCAATCAGCCCCAGCATTTT.

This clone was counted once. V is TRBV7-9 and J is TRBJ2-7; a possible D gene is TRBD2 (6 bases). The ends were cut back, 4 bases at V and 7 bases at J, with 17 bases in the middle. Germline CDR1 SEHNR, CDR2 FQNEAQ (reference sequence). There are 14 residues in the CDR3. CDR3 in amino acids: CASSSRSGDREQYF. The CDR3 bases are TGTGCCAGCAGCTCCCGTTCGGGGGATCGGGAGCAGTACTTC.

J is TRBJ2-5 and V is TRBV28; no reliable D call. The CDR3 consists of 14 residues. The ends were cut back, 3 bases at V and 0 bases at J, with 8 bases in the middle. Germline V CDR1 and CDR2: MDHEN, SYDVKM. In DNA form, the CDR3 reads TGTGCCAGCAGTTTTCGAGCGTACCAAGAGACCCAGTACTTC. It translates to CASSFRAYQETQYF.

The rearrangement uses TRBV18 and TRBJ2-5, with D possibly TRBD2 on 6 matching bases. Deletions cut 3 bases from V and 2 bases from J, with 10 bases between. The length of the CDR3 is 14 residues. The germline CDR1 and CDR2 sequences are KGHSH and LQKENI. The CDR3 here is CASSPRRVQETQYF. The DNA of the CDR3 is TGTGCCAGCTCACCTCGGAGGGTGCAAGAGACCCAGTACTTC.

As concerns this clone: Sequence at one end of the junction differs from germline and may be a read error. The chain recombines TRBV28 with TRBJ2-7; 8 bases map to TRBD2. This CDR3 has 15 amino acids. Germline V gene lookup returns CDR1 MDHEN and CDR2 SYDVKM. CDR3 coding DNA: TGTGCCAGCAGTTTACTGTCTCTCGGGGGGGACGATCAGTACTTC. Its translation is CASSLLSLGGDDQYF.

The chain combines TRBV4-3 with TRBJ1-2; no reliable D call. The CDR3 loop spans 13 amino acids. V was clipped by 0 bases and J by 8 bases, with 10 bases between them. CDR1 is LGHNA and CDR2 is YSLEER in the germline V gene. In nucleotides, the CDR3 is TGCGCCAGCAGCCAAGATATGGGAGAAGGCTACACCTTC. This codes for CASSQDMGEGYTF.

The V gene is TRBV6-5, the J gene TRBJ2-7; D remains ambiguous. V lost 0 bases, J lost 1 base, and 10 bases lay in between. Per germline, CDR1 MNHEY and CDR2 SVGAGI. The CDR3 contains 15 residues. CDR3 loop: CASSYSSADSYEQYF. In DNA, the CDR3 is TGTGCCAGCAGTTACTCGTCCGCGGATTCCTACGAGCAGTACTTC.

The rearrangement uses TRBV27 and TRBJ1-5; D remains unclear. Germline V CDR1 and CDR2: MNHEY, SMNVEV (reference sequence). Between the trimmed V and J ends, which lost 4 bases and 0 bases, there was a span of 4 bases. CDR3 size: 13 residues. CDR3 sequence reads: CASSWNSNQPQHF. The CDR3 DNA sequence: TGTGCCAGCAGTTGGAATAGCAATCAGCCCCAGCATTTT.

The CDR3 nucleotides read TGTGCCAGCTCCCTGGAAACCAGCTCCTACAATGAGCAGTTCTTC. Translated, it gives CASSLETSSYNEQFF. The V call is TRBV2, the J call TRBJ2-1; D not certain. V dropped 8 bases and J dropped 0 bases, with 14 bases sitting between them. Germline-derived CDR1 and CDR2 are SNHLY and FYNNEI. This CDR3 is 15 amino acids long.

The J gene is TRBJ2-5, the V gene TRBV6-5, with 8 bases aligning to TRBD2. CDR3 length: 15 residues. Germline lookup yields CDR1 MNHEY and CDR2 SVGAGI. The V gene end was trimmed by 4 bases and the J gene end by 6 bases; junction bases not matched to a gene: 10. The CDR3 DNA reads TGTGCCAGCAGTTTCGAAGCGGGAGTTAGCCAGACCCAGTACTTC. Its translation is CASSFEAGVSQTQYF.

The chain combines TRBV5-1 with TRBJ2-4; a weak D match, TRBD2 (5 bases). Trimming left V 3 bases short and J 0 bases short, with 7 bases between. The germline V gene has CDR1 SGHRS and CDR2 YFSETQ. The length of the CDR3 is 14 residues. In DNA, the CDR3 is TGCGCCAGCAGCTGGACTCCAGCCAAAAACATTCAGTACTTC. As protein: CASSWTPAKNIQYF.

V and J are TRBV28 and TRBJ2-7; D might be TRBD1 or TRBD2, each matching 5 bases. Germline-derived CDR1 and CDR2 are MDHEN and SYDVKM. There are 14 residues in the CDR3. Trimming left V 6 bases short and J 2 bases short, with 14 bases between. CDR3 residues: CASRGTVSTYEQYF. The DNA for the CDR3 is TGTGCCAGCAGGGGGACGGTTTCTACCTACGAGCAGTACTTC.

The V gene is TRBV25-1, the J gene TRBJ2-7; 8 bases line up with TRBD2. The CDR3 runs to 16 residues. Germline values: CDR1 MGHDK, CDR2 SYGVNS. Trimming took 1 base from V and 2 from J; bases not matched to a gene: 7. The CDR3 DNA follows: TGTGCCAGCAGTGAATCCAGCGGGAGCATTGCCTACGAGCAGTACTTC. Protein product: CASSESSGSIAYEQYF.

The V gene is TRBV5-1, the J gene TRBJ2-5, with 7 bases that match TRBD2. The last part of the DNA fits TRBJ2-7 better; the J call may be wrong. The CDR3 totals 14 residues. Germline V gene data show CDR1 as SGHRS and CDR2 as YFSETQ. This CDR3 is CASSAGPGGHEQYF. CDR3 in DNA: TGCGCCAGCAGCGCGGGACCGGGAGGTCACGAGCAGTACTTC.

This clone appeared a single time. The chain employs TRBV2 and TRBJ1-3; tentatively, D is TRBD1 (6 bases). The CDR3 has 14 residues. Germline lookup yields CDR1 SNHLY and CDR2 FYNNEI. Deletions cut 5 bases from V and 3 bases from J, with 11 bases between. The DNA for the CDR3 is TGTGCCAGCAGTACCCAGGGGCTTGGAAACACCATATATTTT. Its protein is CASSTQGLGNTIYF.

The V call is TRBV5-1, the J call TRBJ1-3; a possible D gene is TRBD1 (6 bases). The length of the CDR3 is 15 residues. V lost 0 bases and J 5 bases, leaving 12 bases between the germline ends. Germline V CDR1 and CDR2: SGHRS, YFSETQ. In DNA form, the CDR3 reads TGCGCCAGCAGCTTGGAGCAGGGGCCAAGAAACACCATATATTTT. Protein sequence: CASSLEQGPRNTIYF.

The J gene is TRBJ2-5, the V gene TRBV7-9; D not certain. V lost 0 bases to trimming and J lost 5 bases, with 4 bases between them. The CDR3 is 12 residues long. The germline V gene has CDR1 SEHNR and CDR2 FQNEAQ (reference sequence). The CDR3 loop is CASSLAGETQYF. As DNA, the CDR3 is TGTGCCAGCAGCTTAGCAGGCGAGACCCAGTACTTC.

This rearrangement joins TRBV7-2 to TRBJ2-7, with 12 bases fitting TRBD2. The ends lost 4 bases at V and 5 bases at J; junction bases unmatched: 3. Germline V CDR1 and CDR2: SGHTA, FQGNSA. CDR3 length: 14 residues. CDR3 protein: CASSSSGRADEQYF. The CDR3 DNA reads TGTGCCAGCAGCTCTAGCGGGAGGGCCGACGAGCAGTACTTC.

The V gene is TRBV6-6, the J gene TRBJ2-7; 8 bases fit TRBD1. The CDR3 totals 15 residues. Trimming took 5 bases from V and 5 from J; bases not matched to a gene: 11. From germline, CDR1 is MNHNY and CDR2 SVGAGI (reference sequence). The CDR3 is CASSTAPDRVNEQYF. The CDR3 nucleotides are TGTGCCAGCAGTACCGCTCCGGACAGGGTAAACGAGCAGTACTTC.

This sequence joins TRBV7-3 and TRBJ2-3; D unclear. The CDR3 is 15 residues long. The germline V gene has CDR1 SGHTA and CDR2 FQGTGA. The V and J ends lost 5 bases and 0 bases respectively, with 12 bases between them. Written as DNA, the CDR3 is TGTGCCAGCAGCCCGAGACTGACTAGCACAGATACGCAGTATTTT. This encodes CASSPRLTSTDTQYF. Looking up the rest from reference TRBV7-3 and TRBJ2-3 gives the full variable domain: GAGVSQTPSNKVTEKGKYVELRCDPISGHTALYWYRQSLGQGPEFLIYFQGTGAADDSGLPNDRFFAVRPEGSVSTLKIQRTERGDSAVYLCASSPRLTSTDTQYFGPGTRLTVL.

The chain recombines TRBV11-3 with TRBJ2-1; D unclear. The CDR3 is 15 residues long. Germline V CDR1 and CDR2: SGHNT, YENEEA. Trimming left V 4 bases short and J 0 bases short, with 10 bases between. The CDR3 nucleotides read TGTGCCAGCAGCTCAAGCCTGAGCTCCTACAATGAGCAGTTCTTC. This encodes CASSSSLSSYNEQFF.

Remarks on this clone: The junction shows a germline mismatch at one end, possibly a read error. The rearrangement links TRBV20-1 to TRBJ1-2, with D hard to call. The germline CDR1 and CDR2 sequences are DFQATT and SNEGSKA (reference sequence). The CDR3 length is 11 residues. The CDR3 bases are TGCAGTGCTAGCCTCCCGGGCGGCGTCCGTTTT. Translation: CSASLPGGVRF.

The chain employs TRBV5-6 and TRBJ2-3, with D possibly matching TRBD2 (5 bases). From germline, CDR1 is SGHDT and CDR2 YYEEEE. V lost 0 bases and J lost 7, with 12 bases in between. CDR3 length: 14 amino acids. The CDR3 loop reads CASSLDAGSNTQYF. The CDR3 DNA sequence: TGTGCCAGCAGCTTGGACGCGGGCTCAAATACGCAGTATTTT.

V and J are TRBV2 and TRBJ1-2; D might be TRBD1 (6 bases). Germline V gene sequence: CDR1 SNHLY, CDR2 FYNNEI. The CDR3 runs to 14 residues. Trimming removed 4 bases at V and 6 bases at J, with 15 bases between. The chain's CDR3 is CASSAVGGRNGYTF. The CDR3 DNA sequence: TGTGCCAGCAGTGCTGTCGGGGGGCGAAATGGCTACACCTTC.